This T cell receptor beta chain was documented in a study of blood T cells in healthy people across ages. At the level of the study: Template switching recovered approximately one barcoded beta molecule for every two T cells. Points from the study as a whole: Versus aged donors, long-lived donors had higher diversity and more naive CD4+ cells. The fall in TCR beta diversity per million T cells was roughly linear with age.

This clonotype was observed a few times. What it binds is not known. Alongside a J-beta primer mix, a sample-barcoded 5' primer served in a second PCR lasting about 7 to 11 cycles. A 12-random-nucleotide template-switch adaptor tagged each cDNA molecule. TCRdb reprocessed the 5' RACE reads via MiXCR and lists one record per CDR3 protein. The sample holds about 1 million distinct CDR3 sequences, 40% to 55% seen once. CDR3 length: 12 amino acids. V gave up 6 bases and J gave up 3 bases, with 7 bases separating them. What was sequenced was blood. The rearrangement links TRBV12-3 or TRBV12-4 to TRBJ2-3, with unresolved D. This clonotype was sampled from a woman between 55 and 75 years old in good health. The CDR3 nucleotides read TGTGCCAGCAGACCTTCGACAGATACGCAGTATTTT. Amino acids: CASRPSTDTQYF.